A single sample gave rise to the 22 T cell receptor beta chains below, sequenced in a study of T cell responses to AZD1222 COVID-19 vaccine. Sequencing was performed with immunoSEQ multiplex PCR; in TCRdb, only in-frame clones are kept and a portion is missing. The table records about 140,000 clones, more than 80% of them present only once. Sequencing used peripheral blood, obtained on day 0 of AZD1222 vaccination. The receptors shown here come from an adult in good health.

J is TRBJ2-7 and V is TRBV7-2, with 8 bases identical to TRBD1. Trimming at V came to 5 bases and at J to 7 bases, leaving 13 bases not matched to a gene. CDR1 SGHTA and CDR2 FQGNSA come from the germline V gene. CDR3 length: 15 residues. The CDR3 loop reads CASSTYGTGLSEQYF. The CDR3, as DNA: TGTGCCAGCAGCACCTACGGGACAGGCCTTTCTGAGCAGTACTTC.

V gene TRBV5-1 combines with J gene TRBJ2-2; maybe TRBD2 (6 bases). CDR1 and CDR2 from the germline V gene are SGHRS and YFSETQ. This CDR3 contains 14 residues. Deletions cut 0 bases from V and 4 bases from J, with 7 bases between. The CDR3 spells CASSLGGVTGELFF. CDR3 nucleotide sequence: TGCGCCAGCAGCTTGGGCGGGGTCACCGGGGAGCTGTTTTTT.

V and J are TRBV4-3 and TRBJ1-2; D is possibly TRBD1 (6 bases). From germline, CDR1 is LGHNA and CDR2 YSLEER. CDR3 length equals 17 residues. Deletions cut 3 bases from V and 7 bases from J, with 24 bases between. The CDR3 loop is CASSHQGKRHGGAGYTF. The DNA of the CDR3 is TGCGCCAGCAGCCACCAAGGAAAGCGGCACGGGGGCGCTGGCTACACCTTC.

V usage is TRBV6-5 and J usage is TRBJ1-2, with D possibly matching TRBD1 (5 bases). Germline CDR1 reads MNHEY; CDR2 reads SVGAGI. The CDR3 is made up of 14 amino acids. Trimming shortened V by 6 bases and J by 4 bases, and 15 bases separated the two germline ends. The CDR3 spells CASSTGTWGYGYTF. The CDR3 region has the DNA TGTGCCAGCAGCACCGGGACGTGGGGCTATGGCTACACCTTC.

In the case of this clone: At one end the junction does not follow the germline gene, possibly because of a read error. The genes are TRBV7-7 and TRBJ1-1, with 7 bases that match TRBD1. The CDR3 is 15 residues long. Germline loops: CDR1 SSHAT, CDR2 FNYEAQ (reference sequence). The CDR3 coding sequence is TGTGCTAGCAGCCCCTGGACAGGTCCTAACACTGAAGCTTTCTTT. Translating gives CASSPWTGPNTEAFF.

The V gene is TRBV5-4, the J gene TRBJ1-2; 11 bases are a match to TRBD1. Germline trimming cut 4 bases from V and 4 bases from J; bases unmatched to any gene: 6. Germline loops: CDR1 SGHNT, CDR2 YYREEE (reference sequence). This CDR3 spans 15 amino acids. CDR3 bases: TGTGCCAGCAGCCCCGGACAGGGGGCGGTCTATGGCTACACCTTC. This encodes CASSPGQGAVYGYTF.

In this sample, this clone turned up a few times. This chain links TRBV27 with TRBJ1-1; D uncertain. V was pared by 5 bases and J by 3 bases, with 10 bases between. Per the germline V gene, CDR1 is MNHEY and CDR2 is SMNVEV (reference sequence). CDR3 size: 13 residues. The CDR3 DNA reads TGTGCCAGCAGTCCTCAGGACGACACTGAAGCTTTCTTT. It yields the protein CASSPQDDTEAFF.

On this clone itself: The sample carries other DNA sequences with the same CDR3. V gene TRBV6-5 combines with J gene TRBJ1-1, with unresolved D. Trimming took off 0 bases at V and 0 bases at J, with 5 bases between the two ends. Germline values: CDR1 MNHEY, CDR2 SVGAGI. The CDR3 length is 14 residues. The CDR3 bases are TGTGCCAGCAGTTACTCGACCGTGAACACTGAAGCTTTCTTT. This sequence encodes CASSYSTVNTEAFF.

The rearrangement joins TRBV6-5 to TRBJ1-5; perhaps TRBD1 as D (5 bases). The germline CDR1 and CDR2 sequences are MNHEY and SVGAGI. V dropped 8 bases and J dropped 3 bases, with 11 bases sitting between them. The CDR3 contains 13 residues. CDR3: CASGGFPNQPQHF. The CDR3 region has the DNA TGTGCCAGCGGGGGGTTCCCCAATCAGCCCCAGCATTTT.

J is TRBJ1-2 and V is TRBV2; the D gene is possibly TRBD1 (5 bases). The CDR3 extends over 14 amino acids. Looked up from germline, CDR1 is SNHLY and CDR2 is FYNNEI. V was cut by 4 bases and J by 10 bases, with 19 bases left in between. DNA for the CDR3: TGTGCCAGCAGTGGGCCCCCCGATCCCAGGGACTACACCTTC. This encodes CASSGPPDPRDYTF.

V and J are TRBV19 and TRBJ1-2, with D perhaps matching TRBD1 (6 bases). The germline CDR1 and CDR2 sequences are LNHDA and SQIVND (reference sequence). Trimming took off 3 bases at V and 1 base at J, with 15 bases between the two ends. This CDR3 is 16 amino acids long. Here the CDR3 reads CASSMGQGRSNYGYTF. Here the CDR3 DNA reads TGTGCCAGTAGTATGGGTCAGGGGAGGAGTAACTATGGCTACACCTTC.

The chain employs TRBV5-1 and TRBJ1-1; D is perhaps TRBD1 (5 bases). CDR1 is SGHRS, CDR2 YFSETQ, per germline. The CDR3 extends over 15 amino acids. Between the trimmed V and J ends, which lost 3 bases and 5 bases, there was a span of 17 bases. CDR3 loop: CASSWRAPGGTEAFF. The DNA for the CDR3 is TGCGCCAGCAGCTGGAGGGCTCCGGGGGGTACTGAAGCTTTCTTT.

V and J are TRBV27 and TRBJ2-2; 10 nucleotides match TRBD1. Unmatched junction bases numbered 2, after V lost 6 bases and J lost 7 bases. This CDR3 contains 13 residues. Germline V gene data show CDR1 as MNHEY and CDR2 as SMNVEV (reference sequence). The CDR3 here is CASSWDRGGELFF. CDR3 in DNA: TGTGCCAGCAGCTGGGACAGGGGCGGGGAGCTGTTTTTT.

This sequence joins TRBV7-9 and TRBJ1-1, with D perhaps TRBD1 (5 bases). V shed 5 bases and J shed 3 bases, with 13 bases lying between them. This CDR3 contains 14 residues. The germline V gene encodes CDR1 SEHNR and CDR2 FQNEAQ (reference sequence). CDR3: CASSKATGDTEAFF. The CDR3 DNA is TGTGCCAGCAGCAAAGCCACGGGGGACACTGAAGCTTTCTTT.

The CDR3 loop is CASSSKAGGYEQYF. The CDR3 DNA sequence: TGTGCCAGCAGCAGCAAGGCAGGGGGGTACGAGCAGTACTTC. This chain connects TRBV7-6 to TRBJ2-7, with D possibly TRBD1 on 7 matching bases. Germline V gives CDR1 SGHVS, CDR2 FNYEAQ. Between the trimmed V and J ends, which lost 5 bases and 4 bases, there was a span of 15 bases. The CDR3 runs to 14 residues.

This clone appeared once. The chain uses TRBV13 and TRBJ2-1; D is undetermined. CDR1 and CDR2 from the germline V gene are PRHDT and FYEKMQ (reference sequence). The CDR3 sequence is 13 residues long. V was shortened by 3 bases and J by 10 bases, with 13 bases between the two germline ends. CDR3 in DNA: TGTGCCAGCAGCTTGGAGCGCCTAGGGGAGCAGTTCTTC. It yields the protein CASSLERLGEQFF.

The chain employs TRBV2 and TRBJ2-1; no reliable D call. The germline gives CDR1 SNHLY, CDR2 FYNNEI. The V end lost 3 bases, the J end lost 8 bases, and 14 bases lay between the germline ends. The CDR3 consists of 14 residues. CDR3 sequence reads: CASSEPSRAHEQFF. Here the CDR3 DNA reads TGTGCCAGCAGTGAGCCTAGTAGGGCCCATGAGCAGTTCTTC.

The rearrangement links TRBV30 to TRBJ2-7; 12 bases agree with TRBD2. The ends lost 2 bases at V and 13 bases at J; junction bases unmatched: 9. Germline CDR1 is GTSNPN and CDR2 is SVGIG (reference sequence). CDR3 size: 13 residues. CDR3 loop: CAWSSTSGGPVYF. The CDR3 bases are TGTGCCTGGAGTTCGACTAGCGGGGGCCCCGTCTACTTC.

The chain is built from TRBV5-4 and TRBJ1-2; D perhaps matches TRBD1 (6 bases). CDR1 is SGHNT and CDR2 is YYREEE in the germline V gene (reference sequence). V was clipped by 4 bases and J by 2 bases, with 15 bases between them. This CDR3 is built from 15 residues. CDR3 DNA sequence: TGTGCCAGCAGCCTCCAAAGCAGGGGCAACTATGGCTACACCTTC. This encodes CASSLQSRGNYGYTF.

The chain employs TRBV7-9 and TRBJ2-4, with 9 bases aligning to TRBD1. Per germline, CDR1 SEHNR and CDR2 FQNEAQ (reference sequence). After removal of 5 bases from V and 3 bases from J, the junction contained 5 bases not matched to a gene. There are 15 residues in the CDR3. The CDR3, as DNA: TGTGCCAGCAGCCAAGGGACAGGGAACAAAAACATTCAGTACTTC. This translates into CASSQGTGNKNIQYF.

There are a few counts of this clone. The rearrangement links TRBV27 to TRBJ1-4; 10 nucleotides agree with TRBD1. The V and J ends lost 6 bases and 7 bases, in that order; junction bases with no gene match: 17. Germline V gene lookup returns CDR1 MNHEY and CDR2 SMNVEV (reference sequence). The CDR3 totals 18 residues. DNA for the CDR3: TGTGCCAGCAGACTCTATGGGACAGGGGTCTCAGGCAGTGAAAAACTGTTTTTT. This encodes CASRLYGTGVSGSEKLFF.

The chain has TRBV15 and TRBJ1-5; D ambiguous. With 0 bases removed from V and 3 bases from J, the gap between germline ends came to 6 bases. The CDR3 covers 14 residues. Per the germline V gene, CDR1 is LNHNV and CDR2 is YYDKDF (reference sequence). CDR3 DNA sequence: TGTGCCACCAGCAGAGATGAGAACAATCAGCCCCAGCATTTT. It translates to CATSRDENNQPQHF.